Presented here are 16 T cell receptor beta chains from one specimen sequenced in a study of blood T cell repertoires in COVID-19. Data came from immunoSEQ multiplex PCR; TCRdb stores just in-frame clones and leaves some out. The sample has around 260,000 clones, roughly 92% seen once. Material for sequencing was peripheral blood. Receptors were obtained from a woman in her twenties or thirties with COVID-19, enrolled during active disease.

The genes are TRBV10-2 and TRBJ2-7; D gene uncertain. The CDR3 is 14 amino acids. Germline V CDR1 and CDR2: WSHSY, SAAADI. V lost 7 bases and J 3 bases, leaving 16 bases between the germline ends. The CDR3 loop reads CASTLLEPHYEQYF. Written as DNA, the CDR3 is TGCGCCAGCACCTTATTGGAGCCGCACTACGAGCAGTACTTC.

This chain links TRBV5-1 with TRBJ1-6; the match to TRBD1 covers 7 bases. The trim removed 2 bases at V and 4 bases at J, leaving 6 bases unmatched. The germline V gene encodes CDR1 SGHRS and CDR2 YFSETQ. CDR3 size: 16 residues. The CDR3 sequence is CASSFTGAEYNSPLHF. The CDR3 DNA reads as TGCGCCAGCAGCTTTACAGGGGCAGAGTATAATTCACCCCTCCACTTT.

The chain has TRBV29-1 and TRBJ1-2; weak D call: TRBD1 (6 bases). Germline loops: CDR1 SQVTM, CDR2 ANQGSEA. This CDR3 is built from 12 residues. V dropped 7 bases and J dropped 6 bases, with 15 bases sitting between them. The CDR3 loop is CSAVLQGNGYTF. CDR3 nucleotides: TGCAGCGCTGTCCTTCAGGGGAATGGCTACACCTTC.

The chain carries TRBV12-3 or TRBV12-4 and TRBJ2-1, with unresolved D. This CDR3 is built from 13 residues. V was shortened by 2 bases and J by 8 bases, with 10 bases between the two germline ends. The CDR3 sequence is CASSLISRYEQFF. The CDR3 DNA reads as TGTGCCAGCAGTTTAATTAGCCGGTATGAGCAGTTCTTC.

The CDR3 nucleotides are TGTGCCAGCAGCCGGCCGAGGAGGCTAGCGGGAGGGCTCCAGTACTTC. Amino acid sequence: CASSRPRRLAGGLQYF. The V and J genes are TRBV28 and TRBJ2-4, with TRBD2 matching 12 bases. CDR1 MDHEN and CDR2 SYDVKM come from the germline V gene. The CDR3 loop spans 16 amino acids. Germline trimming cut 6 bases from V and 13 bases from J; bases unmatched to any gene: 16.

The rearrangement uses TRBV25-1 and TRBJ1-2; 9 positions match TRBD1. From germline, CDR1 is MGHDK and CDR2 SYGVNS. V dropped 4 bases and J dropped 6; count of bases not matched to a gene: 6. The CDR3 runs to 14 residues. The CDR3 DNA reads as TGTGCCAGCAGTGGGGGACAGGGAAGAAATGGCTACACCTTC. Its translation is CASSGGQGRNGYTF.

The V gene is TRBV5-1, the J gene TRBJ2-5; 7 positions agree with TRBD2. CDR1 SGHRS and CDR2 YFSETQ come from the germline V gene. V lost 0 bases and J lost 4; bases outside the gene matches: 9. The length of the CDR3 is 16 residues. The CDR3 spells CASSLEPAGKSETQYF. The CDR3, as DNA: TGCGCCAGCAGCTTGGAGCCAGCGGGAAAGTCAGAGACCCAGTACTTC. The complete variable domain, with remaining parts taken from reference TRBV5-1 and TRBJ2-5, reads KAGVTQTPRYLIKTRGQQVTLSCSPISGHRSVSWYQQTPGQGLQFLFEYFSETQRNKGNFPGRFSGRQFSNSRSEMNVSTLELGDSALYLCASSLEPAGKSETQYFGPGTRLLVL.

The genes are TRBV4-1 and TRBJ2-7, with D tentatively TRBD2 (6 bases). The CDR3 covers 15 residues. Trimming stripped 4 bases from V and 6 bases from J, with 19 bases between. Looked up from germline, CDR1 is MGHRA and CDR2 is YSYEKL. The CDR3 spells CASSRPGLSPTEQYF. The CDR3, as DNA: TGCGCCAGCAGCCGCCCGGGACTGTCCCCGACCGAGCAGTACTTC.

The V and J genes are TRBV10-1 and TRBJ2-5; the D is unclear. Trimming cost V 2 bases and J 4 bases, with 8 bases left between them. The CDR3 is 13 amino acids. The germline gives CDR1 WNHNN, CDR2 SYGVQD (reference sequence). The CDR3 sequence: CASSEDPGETQYF. CDR3 sequence (DNA): TGCGCCAGCAGTGAGGACCCAGGAGAGACCCAGTACTTC.

The chain has TRBV27 and TRBJ1-6, with TRBD1 as a possible D gene (6 bases). Per the germline V gene, CDR1 is MNHEY and CDR2 is SMNVEV (reference sequence). Trimming cost V 5 bases and J 4 bases, with 12 bases left between them. This CDR3 has 15 residues. For the CDR3, the DNA is TGTGCCAGCAGTATCCGGACAGCTTATAATTCACCCCTCCACTTT. Translated: CASSIRTAYNSPLHF.

V usage is TRBV30 and J usage is TRBJ1-4, with D unresolved. The CDR3 length is 13 residues. Germline CDR1 and CDR2: GTSNPN and SVGIG (reference sequence). V lost 3 bases and J lost 6, with 11 bases in between. The CDR3 loop reads CAWRGRWDEKLFF. The CDR3 nucleotides read TGTGCCTGGAGGGGCCGGTGGGATGAAAAACTGTTTTTT.

The chain joins TRBV10-3 to TRBJ1-4, with TRBD1 as a possible D gene (5 bases). The CDR3 contains 14 residues. CDR1 ENHRY and CDR2 SYGVKD come from the germline V gene. V was pared by 6 bases and J by 2 bases, with 10 bases between. Written as DNA, the CDR3 is TGTGCCATCAGAGACGGGGGGACTAATGAAAAACTGTTTTTT. It translates to CAIRDGGTNEKLFF.

The chain links TRBV4-1 to TRBJ1-1; D is unclear. Germline loops: CDR1 MGHRA, CDR2 YSYEKL. Trimming stripped 0 bases from V and 3 bases from J, with 11 bases between. This CDR3 is 15 amino acids long. The CDR3, as DNA: TGCGCCAGCAGCCAAGATGAGGGTCGGGACACTGAAGCTTTCTTT. Translated, it gives CASSQDEGRDTEAFF.

The gene calls are TRBV2 and TRBJ2-5; 7 bases are shared with TRBD2. Germline assignment: CDR1 SNHLY and CDR2 FYNNEI. The CDR3 sequence is 14 residues long. Unmatched junction bases numbered 4, after V lost 0 bases and J lost 6 bases. Here the CDR3 reads CASSEAGGLKTQYF. The CDR3 nucleotides read TGTGCCAGCAGTGAAGCGGGAGGGTTGAAGACCCAGTACTTC.

The chain is built from TRBV30 and TRBJ1-6, with D uncertain. Germline CDR1 GTSNPN, CDR2 SVGIG (reference sequence). Trimming took 4 bases from V and 9 from J, leaving 13 bases between them. This CDR3 has 13 amino acids. The CDR3 loop reads CAWTGSPSSPLHF. CDR3 DNA: TGTGCCTGGACCGGGTCCCCGAGTTCACCCCTCCACTTT.

The chain has TRBV9 and TRBJ2-7; 7 nucleotides match TRBD2. The CDR3 sequence is 14 residues long. Germline loops: CDR1 SGDLS, CDR2 YYNGEE. The ends lost 4 bases at V and 0 bases at J; junction bases unmatched: 4. The CDR3, as DNA: TGTGCCAGCAGCCCGTGGGACTACTCCTACGAGCAGTACTTC. Residues: CASSPWDYSYEQYF.